Reported below is one TCR beta chain. TCRdb called the RT-PCR reads again in MiXCR, with one record for every CDR3 protein. The table shows hundreds of thousands of distinct CDR3 sequences, with about 15% occurring only once. The sample belongs to a study of response to subunit inactivated influenza vaccine. Germline trimming cut 4 bases from V and 7 bases from J; bases unmatched to any gene: 5. The CDR3 covers 14 residues. In germline, CDR1 is DFQATT, CDR2 SNEGSKA (reference sequence). The V call is TRBV20-1, the J call TRBJ2-7; the match to TRBD2 covers 15 bases. This sequence was found in a man in his forties or fifties who received an inactivated influenza vaccine. The material was PBMCs from blood, obtained 14 days before vaccination. CDR3 residues: CSATRTSGRVEQYF. For the CDR3, the DNA is TGCAGTGCTACCCGGACTAGCGGGAGGGTTGAGCAGTACTTC.